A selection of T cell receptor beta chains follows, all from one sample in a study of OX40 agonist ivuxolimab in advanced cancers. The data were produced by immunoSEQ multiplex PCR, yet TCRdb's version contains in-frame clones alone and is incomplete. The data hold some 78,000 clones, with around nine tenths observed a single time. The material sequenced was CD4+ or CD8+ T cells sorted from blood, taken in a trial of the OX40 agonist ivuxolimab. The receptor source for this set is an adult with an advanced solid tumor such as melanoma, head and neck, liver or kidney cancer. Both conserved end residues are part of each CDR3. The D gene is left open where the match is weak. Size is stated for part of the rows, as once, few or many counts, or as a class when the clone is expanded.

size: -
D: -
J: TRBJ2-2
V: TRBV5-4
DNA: TGTGCCAGCAGCTTGGCCAACAGGGTAAACACCGGGGAGCTGTTTTTT
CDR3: CASSLANRVNTGELFF

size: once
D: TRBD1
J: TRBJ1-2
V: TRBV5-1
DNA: TGCGCCAGCAGCTTGGGGGACAGGGGATATGGCTACACCTTC
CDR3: CASSLGDRGYGYTF

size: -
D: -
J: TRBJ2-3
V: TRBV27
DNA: TGTGCCAGCAGGCTGGACTTCACAGATACGCAGTATTTT
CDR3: CASRLDFTDTQYF

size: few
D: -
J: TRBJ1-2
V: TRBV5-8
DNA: TGTGCCAGCAGCTTGGTTTCCTACGGGAATGGCTACACCTTC
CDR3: CASSLVSYGNGYTF

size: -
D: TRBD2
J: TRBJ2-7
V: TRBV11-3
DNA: TGTGCCAGCAGCCGAGGGACTAGCGGGAGTTACGAGCAGTACTTC
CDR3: CASSRGTSGSYEQYF

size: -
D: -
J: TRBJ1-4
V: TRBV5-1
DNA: TGCGCCAGCAGCTTCCAGGGTTCGGGAAAACTGTTTTTT
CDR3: CASSFQGSGKLFF

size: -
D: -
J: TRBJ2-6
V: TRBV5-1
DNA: TGCGCCAGCAGCTTGGCCTCGGTCAGCTCTGGGGCCAACGTCCTGACTTTC
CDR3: CASSLASVSSGANVLTF

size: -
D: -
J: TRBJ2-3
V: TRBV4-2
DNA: TGTGCCAGCAGCCAATGGGGAGATACGCAGTATTTT
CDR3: CASSQWGDTQYF

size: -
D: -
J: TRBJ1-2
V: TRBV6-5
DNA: TGTGCCAGCAGTGACAACTCGAGAGGTTACACCTTC
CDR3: CASSDNSRGYTF

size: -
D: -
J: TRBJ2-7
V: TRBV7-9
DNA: TGTGCCAGCAGCCCGAGCCCAGATTGGAGCTCCTACGAGCAGTACTTC
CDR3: CASSPSPDWSSYEQYF

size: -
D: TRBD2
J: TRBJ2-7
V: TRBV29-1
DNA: TGCAGCGTCGTCCCGGGGGGGTACGAGCAGTACTTC
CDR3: CSVVPGGYEQYF

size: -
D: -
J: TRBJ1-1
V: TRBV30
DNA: TGTGCCTGGAGTGTTGTAACCAGGACAGACACTGAAGCTTTCTTT
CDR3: CAWSVVTRTDTEAFF

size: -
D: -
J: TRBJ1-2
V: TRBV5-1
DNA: TGCGCCAGCAGCTTGTGGGGGCGCACGGATGGCTACACCTTC
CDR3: CASSLWGRTDGYTF

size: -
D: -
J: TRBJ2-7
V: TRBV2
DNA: TGTGCCAGCAGTGAAGAGGGCCAAACGGGGGAGCAGTACTTC
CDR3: CASSEEGQTGEQYF

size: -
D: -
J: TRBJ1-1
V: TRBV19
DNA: TGTGCCAGTAGTATAACGATCGGGGGGACTGAAGCTTTCTTT
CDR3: CASSITIGGTEAFF

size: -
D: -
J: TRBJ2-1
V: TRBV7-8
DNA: TGTGCCAGCAGCCCTCCGGTAGGGGCTAGGGGAAGGAATGAGCAGTTCTTC
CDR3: CASSPPVGARGRNEQFF

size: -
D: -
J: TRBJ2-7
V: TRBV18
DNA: TGTGCCAGCTCACCGAGTGGGGGGCTTATTTCCTACGAGCAGTACTTC
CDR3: CASSPSGGLISYEQYF

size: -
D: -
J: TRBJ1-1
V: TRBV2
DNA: TGTGCCAGCAGTGTAGAGGGGGAAGGCACTGAAGCTTTCTTT
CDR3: CASSVEGEGTEAFF

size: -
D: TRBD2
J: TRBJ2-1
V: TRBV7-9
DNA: TGTGCCAGCAGCTTAGTTGCGGGAGGCCGGGAGCAGTTCTTC
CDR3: CASSLVAGGREQFF

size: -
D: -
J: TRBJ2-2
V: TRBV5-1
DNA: TGCGCCAGCAGCCCGGGGCCGGGCACCGGGGAGCTGTTTTTT
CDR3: CASSPGPGTGELFF

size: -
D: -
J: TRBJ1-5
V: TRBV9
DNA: TGTGCCAGCAGCGTAGCCCCCGGGGGGCACCAGCCCCAGCATTTT
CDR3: CASSVAPGGHQPQHF

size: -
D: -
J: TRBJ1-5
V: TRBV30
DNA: TGTGCCTGGAGTGTAGGGAACAATCAGCCCCAGCATTTT
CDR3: CAWSVGNNQPQHF

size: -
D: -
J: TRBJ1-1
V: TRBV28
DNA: TGTGCCAGCAGCTTTCTCAATATACATCTGAACACTGAAGCTTTCTTT
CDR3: CASSFLNIHLNTEAFF

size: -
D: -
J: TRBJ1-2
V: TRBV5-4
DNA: TGTGCCAGCAGCTACGACAGCTTCTATGGCTACACCTTC
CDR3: CASSYDSFYGYTF

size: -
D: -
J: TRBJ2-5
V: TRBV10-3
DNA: TGTGCCATCAGTGTTTACGGGGGCCAAGAGACCCAGTACTTC
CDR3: CAISVYGGQETQYF

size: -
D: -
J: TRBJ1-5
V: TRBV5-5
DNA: TGTGCCAGCAGCTCAACCCTAACTACAGGGCTGAGCAATCAGCCCCAGCATTTT
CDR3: CASSSTLTTGLSNQPQHF

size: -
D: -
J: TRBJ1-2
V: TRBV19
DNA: TGTGCCAGTAGTCACCAGCACAACTATGGCTACACCTTC
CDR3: CASSHQHNYGYTF

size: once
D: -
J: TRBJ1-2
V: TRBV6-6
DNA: TGTGCCAGCAGTTACGGGAAGGAGCCCTATGGCTACACCTTC
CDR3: CASSYGKEPYGYTF

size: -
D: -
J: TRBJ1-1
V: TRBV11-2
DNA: TGTGCCAGCAGCTTAGAGGGCAGTCTGAACACTGAAGCTTTCTTT
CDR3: CASSLEGSLNTEAFF

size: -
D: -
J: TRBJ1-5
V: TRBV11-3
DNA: TGTGCCAGCAGCTCTGCGCCCAGGGACCATAGCAATCAGCCCCAGCATTTT
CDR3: CASSSAPRDHSNQPQHF

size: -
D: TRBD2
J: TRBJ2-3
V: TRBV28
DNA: TGTGCCAGCGAAGACTCCCCCCATAAGGGCGGGAGAACAGATACGCAGTATTTT
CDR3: CASEDSPHKGGRTDTQYF

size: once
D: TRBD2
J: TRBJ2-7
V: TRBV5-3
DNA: TGTGCCAGAAGCTTGGTTTGCGCGGGGGGCTACGAGCAGTACTTC
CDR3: CARSLVCAGGYEQYF

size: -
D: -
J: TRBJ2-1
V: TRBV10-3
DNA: TGTGCCAGCAGGATCTACTTAGGATCGGGAGTTGACAATGAGCAGTTCTTC
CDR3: CASRIYLGSGVDNEQFF